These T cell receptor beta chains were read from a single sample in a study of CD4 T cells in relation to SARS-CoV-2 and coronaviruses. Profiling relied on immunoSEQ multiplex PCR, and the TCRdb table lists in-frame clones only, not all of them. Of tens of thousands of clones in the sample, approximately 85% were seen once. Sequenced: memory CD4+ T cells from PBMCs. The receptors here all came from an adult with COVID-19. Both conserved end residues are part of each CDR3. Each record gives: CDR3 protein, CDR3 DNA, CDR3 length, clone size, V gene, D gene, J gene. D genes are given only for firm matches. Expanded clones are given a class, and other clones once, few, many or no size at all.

CASSPGQLYEQYF,TGTGCCAGCAGTCCCGGGCAGCTCTACGAGCAGTACTTC,13,NA,TRBV2,NA,TRBJ2-7
CSASGIWAGEQFF,TGCAGTGCTAGTGGTATATGGGCGGGTGAGCAGTTCTTC,13,once,TRBV20-1,NA,TRBJ2-1
CATSRAVSGRTEQYF,TGTGCCACCAGCAGAGCGGTTAGCGGGAGGACCGAGCAGTACTTC,15,NA,TRBV15,TRBD2,TRBJ2-7
CASSSSGKETQYF,TGTGCCAGCAGCTCTAGCGGGAAAGAGACCCAGTACTTC,13,NA,TRBV7-3,TRBD2,TRBJ2-5
CASSRGGGTPNNEQFF,TGTGCCAGTTCTAGAGGGGGAGGGACACCTAACAATGAGCAGTTCTTC,16,NA,TRBV19,NA,TRBJ2-1
CASSFRLAGHNEQFF,TGTGCCAGCAGCTTTCGACTAGCGGGACACAATGAGCAGTTCTTC,15,NA,TRBV7-3,TRBD2,TRBJ2-1
CATSQDRGYEQYF,TGTGCCACCAGTCAGGACAGGGGGTACGAGCAGTACTTC,13,NA,TRBV15,TRBD1,TRBJ2-7
CASSRGFGGGLAGLDTQYF,TGCGCCAGCAGCCGCGGCTTTGGAGGGGGACTAGCGGGACTAGATACGCAGTATTTT,19,NA,TRBV4-3,TRBD2,TRBJ2-3
CAWSFRVSGVNTGELFF,TGTGCCTGGAGTTTCCGGGTTAGCGGGGTTAACACCGGGGAGCTGTTTTTT,17,NA,TRBV30,TRBD2,TRBJ2-2
CASSPYGRVNTEAFF,TGTGCCAGCAGTCCCTACGGAAGAGTGAACACTGAAGCTTTCTTT,15,NA,TRBV28,NA,TRBJ1-1
CASMDRASYGYTF,TGTGCCAGCATGGACAGAGCCAGCTATGGCTACACCTTC,13,NA,TRBV28,NA,TRBJ1-2
CASSLGFIGRASKTQYF,TGTGCCAGCAGCTTAGGCTTTATCGGGAGGGCCTCTAAGACCCAGTACTTC,17,NA,TRBV7-8,TRBD2,TRBJ2-5
CASSYSRELFF,TGTGCCAGCAGTTACTCCCGGGAGCTGTTTTTT,11,once,TRBV6-2/TRBV6-3,NA,TRBJ2-2
CASSLNRGFGANVLTF,TGTGCCAGCAGCTTAAACAGGGGCTTCGGGGCCAACGTCCTGACTTTC,16,few,TRBV7-3,TRBD1,TRBJ2-6
CSVLQGGGYTF,TGCAGCGTTCTCCAGGGTGGAGGCTACACCTTC,11,NA,TRBV29-1,NA,TRBJ1-2
CAISTPKTSGITDTQYF,TGTGCCATCAGTACCCCCAAGACTAGCGGGATCACAGATACGCAGTATTTT,17,NA,TRBV10-3,TRBD2,TRBJ2-3
CASSREIGSGANVLTF,TGCGCCAGCAGCCGGGAAATAGGATCTGGGGCCAACGTCCTGACTTTC,16,few,TRBV5-1,NA,TRBJ2-6
CASSQGDLNTQYF,TGTGCCAGCAGCCAAGGGGACCTAAATACGCAGTATTTT,13,NA,TRBV14,NA,TRBJ2-3
CASSSDLPGANVLTF,TGTGCCAGCAGCTCGGATCTTCCTGGGGCCAACGTCCTGACTTTC,15,NA,TRBV7-9,NA,TRBJ2-6
CASSQGTGGGNTEAFF,TGCGCCAGCAGCCAAGGGACAGGGGGCGGGAACACTGAAGCTTTCTTT,16,few,TRBV4-1,TRBD1,TRBJ1-1
CASSLGLAGKGSYEQYF,TGTGCCAGCAGCTTAGGCTTAGCGGGGAAGGGTTCCTACGAGCAGTACTTC,17,NA,TRBV7-6,TRBD2,TRBJ2-7
CASSQELASNYEQYF,TGTGCCAGCAGCCAAGAACTAGCGTCTAACTACGAGCAGTACTTC,15,NA,TRBV3-1/TRBV3-2,TRBD2,TRBJ2-7
CASSLPPGLAGGGNEQFF,TGTGCCAGCAGCCTCCCCCCTGGACTAGCGGGAGGGGGCAATGAGCAGTTCTTC,18,NA,TRBV7-9,TRBD2,TRBJ2-1
CASSLVNPYSGRNEQFF,TGTGCCAGCAGCTTAGTGAATCCCTATAGCGGGAGGAATGAGCAGTTCTTC,17,NA,TRBV7-9,TRBD2,TRBJ2-1
CASSGNQPQHF,TGTGCCAGCAGTGGCAATCAGCCCCAGCATTTT,11,NA,TRBV2,NA,TRBJ1-5
CASSQDVGGRKQFF,TGTGCCAGCAGCCAAGATGTAGGTGGGAGGAAGCAGTTCTTC,14,NA,TRBV3-1/TRBV3-2,NA,TRBJ2-1
CASSGVDRGEKLFF,TGTGCCAGCAGCGGGGTGGACAGGGGTGAAAAACTGTTTTTT,14,NA,TRBV9,TRBD1,TRBJ1-4
CATRPGLNTGELFF,TGTGCCACCAGGCCGGGCCTGAACACCGGGGAGCTGTTTTTT,14,NA,TRBV15,NA,TRBJ2-2
CASSPRTGGHYGYTF,TGTGCCAGCAGTCCCCGGACAGGGGGCCACTATGGCTACACCTTC,15,NA,TRBV2,TRBD1,TRBJ1-2